This TCR beta chain was documented in a study of tumor and adjacent non-tumor tissue in lung cancer. Study as a whole: Histology: 12 adenocarcinoma, a couple of squamous cell carcinoma, 1 small cell lung cancer. Overall study results and limits: Significantly higher TCR diversity was found in tumor than normal lung.

CDR1 is DFQATT and CDR2 is SNEGSKA in the germline V gene (reference sequence). This CDR3 has 13 residues. No cell sorting was done before RNA was extracted from the tissue. The library came from three nested PCR rounds adapted from ARM-PCR protocols. TCRdb re-called the multiplex PCR reads through MiXCR, storing one row per CDR3 protein. The sample lists about 200,000 distinct CDR3 sequences, about 76% occurring once. In regard to this clonotype: The antigen remains unidentified. Mismatch with germline at one junction end may stem from a read error.

The receptor was isolated from a man in his sixties with non-small cell lung cancer. The specimen sequenced was lung tumor tissue. This chain uses TRBV20-1 with TRBJ1-1; no clear D gene. DNA for the CDR3: TGTAGTGCTAGTCCGTGGGCGGTCACTGAAGCTTTCTTT. Its translation is CSASPWAVTEAFF.